Listed below are T cell receptor beta chains from one sample, sequenced in a study of OX40 agonist ivuxolimab in advanced cancers. Assay: immunoSEQ multiplex PCR; the TCRdb copy retains only in-frame clones and omits some. The sample carries approximately 99,000 clones, 80% to 90% recorded once. Sequenced material: CD4+ or CD8+ T cells sorted from blood, taken in a trial of the OX40 agonist ivuxolimab. These receptors all stem from an adult with an advanced solid tumor such as melanoma, head and neck, liver or kidney cancer. The CDR3 runs from the conserved cysteine through the conserved F or W. D genes are given only for firm matches. Rows may omit the clone size; those that give it use once, few, many or a size class.

NA	TRBJ1-3	TRBV2	14	once	TGTGCCAGTCAGACGGCCTCCTCTGGAAACACCATATATTTT	CASQTASSGNTIYF
NA	TRBJ1-5	TRBV19	13	few	TGTGCCAGTAGTCGTCGGGGGGACCAGCCCCAGCATTTT	CASSRRGDQPQHF
NA	TRBJ2-4	TRBV19	14	NA	TGTGCCAGTAGCTTCAGGGGTCGGGAAAACATTCAGTACTTC	CASSFRGRENIQYF
NA	TRBJ2-7	TRBV27	17	NA	TGTGCCAGCAGTTTCTATCCTCCCCGGGATGGAAGCTACGAGCAGTACTTC	CASSFYPPRDGSYEQYF
TRBD1	TRBJ1-1	TRBV11-3	15	NA	TGTGCCAGCAGCTTCCTTATGACAGGGAGTACTGAAGCTTTCTTT	CASSFLMTGSTEAFF
NA	TRBJ1-5	TRBV7-9	14	NA	TGTGCCAGCAGCCTACGAGGGGTTAATCAGCCCCAGCATTTT	CASSLRGVNQPQHF
NA	TRBJ1-4	TRBV18	13	NA	TGTGCCAGCTCACCCCAGCCGGGTGAAAAACTGTTTTTT	CASSPQPGEKLFF
NA	TRBJ1-6	TRBV6-5	15	NA	TGTGCCAGCAGTCCACAACGGGATAGTAATTCACCCCTCCACTTT	CASSPQRDSNSPLHF
TRBD1	TRBJ1-6	TRBV19	17	once	TGTGCCAGTAGTGCGAGCCGACAGGGCGGGTATAATTCACCCCTCCACTTT	CASSASRQGGYNSPLHF
NA	TRBJ2-3	TRBV5-6	16	NA	TGTGCCAGCAGCCGGGGGAGGACCCCCGTCTTCGATACGCAGTATTTT	CASSRGRTPVFDTQYF
NA	TRBJ1-3	TRBV27	13	NA	TGTGCCAGCAGCCCGAATGCTGGAAACACCATATATTTT	CASSPNAGNTIYF
TRBD2	TRBJ2-4	TRBV2	16	NA	TGTGCCAGCAGTGAACCTAGCGGGGGCTCCAAAAACATTCAGTACTTC	CASSEPSGGSKNIQYF
NA	TRBJ1-2	TRBV7-3	13	few	TGTGCCAGCAGCTTTCCGGGAGGGAAGGGCTACACCTTC	CASSFPGGKGYTF
NA	TRBJ2-5	TRBV7-9	14	NA	TGTGCCAGCAGCTTACCCCTCCAGCTGGAGACCCAGTACTTC	CASSLPLQLETQYF
NA	TRBJ2-1	TRBV7-6	16	NA	TGTGCCAGCAGCTTAGTTACGGGTCCCCGCTACAATGAGCAGTTCTTC	CASSLVTGPRYNEQFF
NA	TRBJ1-6	TRBV10-1	14	NA	TGCGCCAGCAGTGAGTCGTACGGCGGTTCACCCCTCCACTTT	CASSESYGGSPLHF
NA	TRBJ2-5	TRBV7-3	13	NA	TGTGCCAGCAGCCTAGGGGCGGGAGAGACCCAGTACTTC	CASSLGAGETQYF
NA	TRBJ2-7	TRBV21-1	14	NA	TGTGCCAGCAGCAAGAGGCTAGCGGGAAGCGAGCAGTACTTC	CASSKRLAGSEQYF
NA	TRBJ1-1	TRBV6-5	13	NA	TGTGCCAGCAGTTACGTAAAAAACACTGAAGCTTTCTTT	CASSYVKNTEAFF
NA	TRBJ2-1	TRBV10-3	12	NA	TGTGCCATCAGTGAGGGGGCTCCTAAGCAGTTCTTC	CAISEGAPKQFF
TRBD2	TRBJ2-7	TRBV7-2	17	NA	TGTGCCAGCAGCTCCCCGGAGGCGGGAGGGCGAGCCTACGAGCAGTACTTC	CASSSPEAGGRAYEQYF
TRBD2	TRBJ2-1	TRBV5-5	14	NA	TGTGCCAGCAGCTTGGGACTAGCCAACAATGAGCAGTTCTTC	CASSLGLANNEQFF
TRBD1	TRBJ1-4	TRBV6-5	14	NA	TGTGCCAGCAGAACCGGGACAGTGAGGGGAAAACTGTTTTTT	CASRTGTVRGKLFF
NA	TRBJ1-1	TRBV5-1	13	NA	TGCGCCAGCAGCTTCAAGCAGAACACTGAAGCTTTCTTT	CASSFKQNTEAFF
NA	TRBJ2-5	TRBV7-9	11	once	TGTGCCAGCAGCTTAGTGGAGACCCAGTACTTC	CASSLVETQYF
TRBD1	TRBJ2-1	TRBV5-1	15	once	TGCGCCAGTAGAACAGGGGTGCCCTCCTACAATGAGCAGTTCTTC	CASRTGVPSYNEQFF
NA	TRBJ1-6	TRBV6-5	14	NA	TGTGCCAGCAGTTCTGAGGGGTGGCATTCACCCCTCCACTTT	CASSSEGWHSPLHF
NA	TRBJ2-1	TRBV5-4	15	NA	TGTGCCAGCAGCTTGGGTGGGGGGGCTTCAGTTGAGCAGTTCTTC	CASSLGGGASVEQFF
NA	TRBJ2-1	TRBV5-1	14	NA	TGCGCCAGCAGCTCCGGGGGCAACTACAATGAGCAGTTCTTC	CASSSGGNYNEQFF
TRBD1	TRBJ2-7	TRBV13	14	few	TGTGCCAGCAGCGTCCAGGCGGGGACAGGGGAGCAGTACTTC	CASSVQAGTGEQYF
NA	TRBJ2-5	TRBV10-3	11	NA	TGTGCCATCAGTGAGAAAGAGACCCAGTACTTC	CAISEKETQYF
NA	TRBJ2-1	TRBV7-2	15	NA	TGTGCCAGCAGCCTTACGGGGCGGGACTACAATGAGCAGTTCTTC	CASSLTGRDYNEQFF
TRBD1	TRBJ1-3	TRBV9	16	NA	TGTGCCAGCAGCGCCCATGGGGCAGGGGGTGGAAACACCATATATTTT	CASSAHGAGGGNTIYF
TRBD2	TRBJ2-1	TRBV30	16	NA	TGTGCCTGGAGCCACGGACTAGCGGGAGCATACAATGAGCAGTTCTTC	CAWSHGLAGAYNEQFF
TRBD2	TRBJ2-1	TRBV7-2	16	NA	TGTGCCAGCACCATATTTCGGGGGGGGATCTACAATGAGCAGTTCTTC	CASTIFRGGIYNEQFF
NA	TRBJ1-1	TRBV7-9	15	NA	TGTGCCAGCAGCTTAGAGGGACGGAGGAACACTGAAGCTTTCTTT	CASSLEGRRNTEAFF
TRBD2	TRBJ2-1	TRBV7-2	15	NA	TGTGCCAGCAGCTTAGGGGGACTAGCGGGCAATGAGCAGTTCTTC	CASSLGGLAGNEQFF
TRBD1	TRBJ1-1	TRBV7-2	14	once	TGTGCCAGCAGCGCCGGGACAGCGAACACTGAAGCTTTCTTT	CASSAGTANTEAFF
NA	TRBJ1-1	TRBV6-5	15	NA	TGTGCCAGCAGTTACAGGTCAGCTCCGAACACTGAAGCTTTCTTT	CASSYRSAPNTEAFF
NA	TRBJ2-7	TRBV6-1	13	NA	TGTGCCAGCAGTCTCGACAGGATCTACGAGCAGTACTTC	CASSLDRIYEQYF
TRBD1	TRBJ2-3	TRBV30	15	NA	TGTGCCTGGAGTGAAGGACAGGCGGGCACAGATACGCAGTATTTT	CAWSEGQAGTDTQYF
NA	TRBJ2-3	TRBV7-9	13	once	TGTGCCAGCAGCTTAATTCTGGGGGATACGCAGTATTTT	CASSLILGDTQYF
NA	TRBJ1-2	TRBV13	14	NA	TGTGCCAGCAGCTTAGCGGCGCCTAACTATGGCTACACCTTC	CASSLAAPNYGYTF
NA	TRBJ1-6	TRBV10-2	13	many	TGCGCCAGCAGGGACAGCCAGAATTCACCCCTCCACTTT	CASRDSQNSPLHF
NA	TRBJ1-5	TRBV5-1	16	once	TGCGCCAGCAGCCCCCTTGGGGGCCTGAGCAATCAGCCCCAGCATTTT	CASSPLGGLSNQPQHF